This T cell receptor beta chain was sequenced in a study of blood T cells in healthy people across ages. Together with a sample-barcoded 5' primer, a J-beta primer mix was included in a second PCR lasting about 7 to 12 cycles. The template-switch adaptor, which had 12 random nucleotides, put a tag on each cDNA molecule. From the 5' RACE reads, TCRdb called clonotypes with MiXCR, one entry per CDR3 protein. The sample records 800,000 to 950,000 distinct CDR3 sequences, 25% to 35% being singletons. The germline CDR1 and CDR2 sequences are LNHDA and SQIVND (reference sequence). Deletions cut 3 bases from V and 7 bases from J, with 12 bases between. CDR3 length: 13 residues. PBMCs, at least 6 million per sample, were isolated. The table lists this clonotype with a few counts. The target antigen is unknown. Study conclusions and caveats: Diversity estimates drawn from one million T cells were deemed underestimates. Roughly linear declines in TCR beta diversity per million T cells occurred with age.

The same data also contributed to another study, on T cells of mothers and their children.

The chain carries TRBV19 and TRBJ1-1, with D unclear. Sequencing input: blood. The sequence derives from a woman aged 40-49 years in good health. CDR3 sequence (DNA): TGTGCCAGTAGTATGAGGTCAGCCGTTGAAGCTTTCTTT. This encodes CASSMRSAVEAFF.